A selection of T cell receptor beta chains follows, all from one sample in a study of follicular helper T cells after annual influenza vaccination. Clones were sequenced by immunoSEQ multiplex PCR, and TCRdb holds only the in-frame ones, with some missing. The data contain more than 8,500 clones, about 82% of them singletons. The starting material was CXCR5+ CD38- circulating T follicular helper cells from blood, obtained on the day of influenza vaccination. The receptors stem from an adult who received the influenza vaccine. CDR3s include the opening cysteine and the closing phenylalanine or tryptophan. Each record gives: CDR3 protein, CDR3 DNA, V gene, J gene, D gene. The D gene is left open where the match is weak.

CASSPTGEREKLFF,TGTGCCAGCAGTCCAACAGGGGAGCGTGAAAAACTGTTTTTT,TRBV6-5,TRBJ1-4,TRBD1